The next 26 T cell receptor beta chains were all read from a single sample in a study of T cell repertoires in cytomegalovirus infection. The antigens for these receptors are not known. MiXCR, run by TCRdb on the reads, gives a single entry per CDR3 protein. The sample includes roughly 350,000 distinct CDR3 sequences, 34% of them seen just once. Sequenced here: cultured PBMCs, sampled from culture after CMV antigen stimulation. These receptor sequences come from a human donor in good health (CMV status not recorded). Some clones in this sample may be carry-over from other donors' samples.

The chain uses TRBV7-2 and TRBJ1-1; 8 nucleotides align to TRBD1. The CDR3 has 15 residues. Germline-derived CDR1 and CDR2 are SGHTA and FQGNSA. V dropped 1 base and J dropped 6; count of bases not matched to a gene: 7. In DNA, the CDR3 is TGTGCCAGCAGCTTAGGACAGGGGCTAGCAGCTGAAGCTTTCTTT. This sequence encodes CASSLGQGLAAEAFF.

Written as DNA, the CDR3 is TGCGCCAGCAGCCAAGGGCCCCGGCTGAACACTGAAGCTTTCTTT. It specifies CASSQGPRLNTEAFF. The chain links TRBV4-1 to TRBJ1-1; D is undetermined. The V end was cut by 1 base, the J end by 0 bases, with 9 bases between. Germline V lookup: CDR1 MGHRA, CDR2 YSYEKL. CDR3 length: 15 amino acids.

The chain carries TRBV15 and TRBJ2-7; TRBD1 agrees at 9 bases. The germline gives CDR1 LNHNV, CDR2 YYDKDF (reference sequence). V was pared by 0 bases and J by 4 bases, with 4 bases of the junction left unmatched. This CDR3 spans 15 amino acids. The CDR3 loop reads CATSRDWGQGYEQYV. CDR3 bases: TGTGCCACCAGCAGAGATTGGGGACAGGGTTACGAGCAGTACGTC.

This clonotype has more than one count but fewer than ten. This rearrangement joins TRBV7-6 to TRBJ2-1; 7 bases fit TRBD2. The CDR3 runs to 16 residues. V lost 6 bases and J lost 0; bases outside the gene matches: 8. In germline, CDR1 is SGHVS, CDR2 FNYEAQ. The DNA of the CDR3 is TGTGCCAGCAGACTCACTAGCGAGAGCTCCTACAATGAGCAGTTCTTC. This codes for CASRLTSESSYNEQFF.

This chain connects TRBV28 to TRBJ1-4; D ambiguous. Germline-derived CDR1 and CDR2 are MDHEN and SYDVKM. Trimming took off 6 bases at V and 8 bases at J, with 19 bases between the two ends. The length of the CDR3 is 15 residues. CDR3 loop: CASSLNFGGGEKLFF. CDR3 nucleotide sequence: TGTGCCAGCAGCCTAAATTTCGGAGGTGGAGAAAAACTGTTTTTT. The full variable domain, completed using reference TRBV28 and TRBJ1-4, is DVKVTQSSRYLVKRTGEKVFLECVQDMDHENMFWYRQDPGLGLRLIYFSYDVKMKEKGDIPEGYSVSREKKERFSLILESASTNQTSMYLCASSLNFGGGEKLFFGSGTQLSVL.

The chain is built from TRBV7-2 and TRBJ2-1, with a weak D call TRBD2 (5 bases). Trimming cost V 5 bases and J 9 bases, with 11 bases left between them. The CDR3 is 12 residues long. Germline values: CDR1 SGHTA, CDR2 FQGNSA. The CDR3 loop is CASSPYGGEQFF. The CDR3, as DNA: TGTGCCAGCAGCCCTTATGGAGGTGAGCAGTTCTTC.

In its sample, this clonotype was seen once. The chain employs TRBV4-2 and TRBJ2-1; 10 positions agree with TRBD2. CDR1 LGHNA and CDR2 YNFKEQ come from the germline V gene. The trim removed 0 bases at V and 9 bases at J, leaving 5 bases unmatched. The CDR3 has 15 residues. DNA for the CDR3: TGTGCCAGCAGCCAAGATGGGACTAGCGACGTTGAGCAGTTCTTC. This codes for CASSQDGTSDVEQFF.

V and J are TRBV12-3 or TRBV12-4 and TRBJ1-1; TRBD1 aligns across 9 bases. V shed 1 base, J shed 4 bases, and the junction held 13 bases outside the gene matches. The CDR3 is made up of 18 amino acids. CDR3 loop: CASSLVFGVQGAVTEAFF. The DNA for the CDR3 is TGTGCCAGCAGTTTAGTATTCGGGGTACAGGGGGCGGTCACTGAAGCTTTCTTT.

This clonotype was seen only a few times. The chain employs TRBV6-4 and TRBJ2-3; 9 positions agree with TRBD2. The ends lost 4 bases at V and 2 bases at J; junction bases unmatched: 4. The CDR3 length is 15 residues. The germline V gene has CDR1 MRHNA and CDR2 SNTAGT. DNA of the CDR3: TGTGCCAGCAGTGCCGCGGGGGGGGCCACAGATACGCAGTATTTT. Translation gives CASSAAGGATDTQYF.

The chain has TRBV19 and TRBJ1-5, with D perhaps TRBD1 (6 bases). The CDR3 extends over 13 amino acids. Germline CDR1 LNHDA, CDR2 SQIVND (reference sequence). Trimming pared 8 bases from V and 4 bases from J, leaving 12 bases between. The CDR3 spells CASGRGFNQPQHF. CDR3 DNA: TGTGCCAGTGGCAGGGGATTTAATCAGCCCCAGCATTTT.

The chain links TRBV14 to TRBJ2-1; D not resolved. Per the germline V gene, CDR1 is SGHDN and CDR2 is FVKESK. Trimming removed 5 bases at V and 6 bases at J, with 17 bases between. This CDR3 region has 15 residues. In DNA, the CDR3 is TGTGCCAGCAGCTTACCGGGTCTCCTGACCAATGAGCAGTTCTTC. Amino acids: CASSLPGLLTNEQFF. Supplemented by reference TRBV14 and TRBJ2-1, the full variable domain reads EAGVTQFPSHSVIEKGQTVTLRCDPISGHDNLYWYRRVMGKEIKFLLHFVKESKQDESGMPNNRFLAERTGGTYSTLKVQPAELEDSGVYFCASSLPGLLTNEQFFGPGTRLTVL.

This clonotype has only a few counts. This sequence joins TRBV19 and TRBJ2-5; D is undetermined. CDR3 size: 13 residues. V lost 4 bases and J lost 1, with 7 bases in between. The germline V gene encodes CDR1 LNHDA and CDR2 SQIVND (reference sequence). This CDR3 is CASSTGSQETQYF. As DNA, the CDR3 is TGTGCCAGTAGTACCGGGTCCCAAGAGACCCAGTACTTC.

J is TRBJ1-2 and V is TRBV20-1; weak D call: TRBD1 (5 bases). CDR1 and CDR2 from the germline V gene are DFQATT and SNEGSKA (reference sequence). The CDR3 length is 11 residues. V dropped 6 bases and J dropped 4 bases, with 9 bases sitting between them. The CDR3, as DNA: TGCAGTGCCGCGGGGGGCTATGGCTACACCTTC. Amino acid sequence: CSAAGGYGYTF.

The V and J genes are TRBV10-3 and TRBJ2-1; no reliable D call. Trimming removed 2 bases from V and 8 bases from J, with 10 bases in between. CDR1 is ENHRY, CDR2 SYGVKD, per germline. This CDR3 has 13 amino acids. CDR3 coding DNA: TGTGCCATCAGTGAGCCTAACCGGCATGAGCAGTTCTTC. Translating gives CAISEPNRHEQFF.

The CDR3 DNA reads TGTGCCATACAGGGGGCAACTCAGTACAACAATGAGCAGTTCTTC. This encodes CAIQGATQYNNEQFF. The chain links TRBV28 to TRBJ2-1; 9 bases align to TRBD1. J lost 5 bases, V lost 10 bases, and 12 bases had no gene match. Germline CDR1 and CDR2: MDHEN and SYDVKM. The CDR3 runs 15 residues.

This chain joins TRBV19 and TRBJ2-1; D might be TRBD1 or TRBD2, each matching 5 bases. V lost 7 bases to trimming and J lost 4 bases, with 17 bases between them. The CDR3 spans 15 residues. The germline V gene encodes CDR1 LNHDA and CDR2 SQIVND (reference sequence). In DNA, the CDR3 is TGTGCCAGTACTGGTACGGTCGAGGGGTACAATGAGCAGTTCTTC. This sequence encodes CASTGTVEGYNEQFF.

This chain links TRBV7-2 with TRBJ2-1, with TRBD1 as a possible D gene (5 bases). The CDR3 extends over 14 amino acids. CDR1 is SGHTA, CDR2 FQGNSA, per germline. V lost 0 bases, J lost 5 bases, and 8 bases lay in between. The chain's CDR3 is CASSLAIQDNEQFF. Here the CDR3 DNA reads TGTGCCAGCAGCTTAGCAATACAGGACAATGAGCAGTTCTTC.

This clonotype was observed a handful of times. The chain uses TRBV28 and TRBJ1-1; D is unclear. V lost 6 bases to trimming and J lost 5 bases, with 22 bases between them. The CDR3 covers 16 residues. Germline CDR1 MDHEN, CDR2 SYDVKM. Here the CDR3 reads CASSPAGPGWGTEAFF. In DNA, the CDR3 is TGTGCCAGCAGCCCCGCCGGTCCAGGATGGGGAACTGAAGCTTTCTTT.

This clonotype occurred a few times. The chain links TRBV9 to TRBJ2-7, with 9 nucleotides matching TRBD2. The length of the CDR3 is 14 residues. Trimming took 3 bases from V and 0 from J; bases not matched to a gene: 1. The germline V gene has CDR1 SGDLS and CDR2 YYNGEE. CDR3 nucleotides: TGTGCCAGCAGCGATAGCGGGAGCTCCTACGAGCAGTACTTC. Its translation: CASSDSGSSYEQYF.

Concerning this clonotype itself: The junction does not match germline at one end; this may be a read error. The J gene is TRBJ2-5, the V gene TRBV15, with D tentatively TRBD2 (6 bases). In germline, CDR1 is LNHNV, CDR2 YYDKDF (reference sequence). The CDR3 covers 14 residues. The CDR3 nucleotides are TGTGCCACCAGTAGAGTTCCCGGGGGAGAGACCCAGTACTTC. This gives the protein CATSRVPGGETQYF.

This clonotype turned up a few times. The chain combines TRBV2 with TRBJ1-1; D unresolved. The CDR3 has 14 residues. V lost 4 bases and J lost 1, with 10 bases in between. Germline V gives CDR1 SNHLY, CDR2 FYNNEI. The CDR3 reads CASSGSPTNTEAFF. The CDR3 DNA reads as TGTGCCAGCAGTGGTTCCCCCACGAACACTGAAGCTTTCTTT.

This chain uses TRBV28 with TRBJ2-3; 8 bases are shared with TRBD1. Per the germline V gene, CDR1 is MDHEN and CDR2 is SYDVKM. Trimming at V came to 6 bases and at J to 1 base, leaving 9 bases not matched to a gene. The CDR3 consists of 16 residues. This CDR3 reads CASRLSGGRGTDTQYF. CDR3 coding DNA: TGTGCCAGCAGACTGTCAGGGGGCAGAGGCACAGATACGCAGTATTTT.

The chain couples TRBV7-2 to TRBJ2-5; TRBD1 matches at 7 bases. Trimming removed 3 bases from V and 1 base from J; junction bases left unmatched: 2. CDR3 length: 14 residues. The germline gives CDR1 SGHTA, CDR2 FQGNSA. The CDR3 DNA reads as TGTGCCAGCAGCTTCGCAGGGGGCCAAGAGACCCAGTACTTC. Protein: CASSFAGGQETQYF.

This clonotype has just a few counts. The chain has TRBV12-3 or TRBV12-4 and TRBJ1-1; 9 bases line up with TRBD1. The CDR3 is made up of 15 amino acids. The V segment lost 5 bases and the J segment 5 bases; nucleotides outside the gene matches: 9. The CDR3 reads CASSTQQGAHTEAFF. The CDR3 DNA reads as TGTGCCAGCAGTACGCAACAGGGGGCGCATACTGAAGCTTTCTTT.

This clonotype turned up a few times. Germline and junction disagree at one end, which may indicate a read error. The V gene is TRBV4-1, the J gene TRBJ2-1; perhaps TRBD2 as D (5 bases). The germline gives CDR1 MGHRA, CDR2 YSYEKL. The CDR3 extends over 19 amino acids. The CDR3 here is CASSPYPIWRVVSYNEQFF. DNA of the CDR3: TGTGCCAGCAGCCCCTACCCCATCTGGCGGGTAGTCTCCTACAATGAGCAGTTCTTC.

The sample holds many counts of this clonotype. The V gene is TRBV11-2, the J gene TRBJ2-4, with 11 bases matching TRBD2. Germline CDR1 SGHAT, CDR2 FQNNGV. This CDR3 spans 18 amino acids. V shed 4 bases, J shed 1 base, and the junction held 9 bases outside the gene matches. This CDR3 reads CASSSNVAGGRAKNIQYF. The CDR3 DNA is TGTGCCAGCAGCTCGAACGTAGCGGGAGGGAGGGCCAAAAACATTCAGTACTTC. Based on the CDR3 plus reference TRBV11-2 and TRBJ2-4, the full variable domain is EAGVAQSPRYKIIEKRQSVAFWCNPISGHATLYWYQQILGQGPKLLIQFQNNGVVDDSQLPKDRFSAERLKGVDSTLKIQPAKLEDSAVYLCASSSNVAGGRAKNIQYFGAGTRLSVL.